This TCR beta chain appears in the sequencing data of a study of T cell responses to AZD1222 COVID-19 vaccine. This clone came up a few times. V lost 7 bases to trimming and J lost 0 bases, with 15 bases between them. The V gene's germline CDR1 is MRHNA and CDR2 SNTAGT. The CDR3 is 16 amino acids. TCRdb's table, derived via immunoSEQ multiplex PCR, lists solely in-frame clones and lacks some. This table has approximately 130,000 clones, over 75% appearing once. The receptor was isolated from an adult in good health. The sequencing here drew on peripheral blood, taken on day 0 of AZD1222 vaccination. This rearrangement joins TRBV6-4 to TRBJ2-2, with TRBD2 as a possible D gene (5 bases). The DNA for the CDR3 is TGTGCCAGCAAAGGGAGAGCGGTCGCGAACACCGGGGAGCTGTTTTTT. Amino acids: CASKGRAVANTGELFF.